This T cell receptor beta chain was obtained from a study of shared clonotypes between healthy human individuals. Study-level information: The plates for each donor numbered three CD4 naive, three CD4 memory, two CD8 naive and one CD8 memory.

Trimming took off 4 bases at V and 3 bases at J, with 10 bases between the two ends. The CDR3 loop spans 13 amino acids. The germline CDR1 and CDR2 sequences are SNHLY and FYNNEI. Study-wide results and caveats: The study found lower generation probabilities in non-shared clonotypes than in those shared by all four donors.

Healthy adults negative for HIV, lacking recent acute infections or vaccinations, served as donors. CD4+ cells yielded CD45RA+ naive and CD45RA-negative memory subsets. As to this clone: What it binds is not known.

Assay used: immunoSEQ multiplex PCR; TCRdb lists only in-frame clones, some missing. The top ten clones hold 0.55% to 0.7% of a sample with more than 900,000 clones, around 78% of them seen once. The clonotype originates from a man aged 18 to 30 in good health. Some clones in this sample may be carry-over from other donors' samples. The chain links TRBV2 to TRBJ2-7; the D is unclear. Sequencing used memory CD4+ T cells from PBMCs. Specified subset: CD45RA-negative fraction. In DNA form, the CDR3 reads TGTGCCAGCAGTGCGGAGATAAGCTACGAGCAGTACTTC. It encodes CASSAEISYEQYF. Full variable domain (outside the CDR3, taken from reference TRBV2 and TRBJ2-7): EPEVTQTPSHQVTQMGQEVILRCVPISNHLYFYWYRQILGQKVEFLVSFYNNEISEKSEIFDDQFSVERPDGSNFTLKIRSTKLEDSAMYFCASSAEISYEQYFGPGTRLTVT.